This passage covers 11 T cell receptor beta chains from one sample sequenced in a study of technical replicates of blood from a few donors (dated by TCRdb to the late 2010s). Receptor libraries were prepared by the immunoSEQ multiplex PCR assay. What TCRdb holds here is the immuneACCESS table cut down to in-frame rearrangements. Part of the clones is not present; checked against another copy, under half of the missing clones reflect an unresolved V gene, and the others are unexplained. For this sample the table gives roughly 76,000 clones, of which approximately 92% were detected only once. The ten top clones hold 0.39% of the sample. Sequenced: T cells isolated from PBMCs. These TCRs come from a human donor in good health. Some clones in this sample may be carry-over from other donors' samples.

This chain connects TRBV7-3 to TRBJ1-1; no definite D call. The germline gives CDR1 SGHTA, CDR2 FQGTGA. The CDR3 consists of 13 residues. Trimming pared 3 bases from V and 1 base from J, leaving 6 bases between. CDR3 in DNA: TGTGCCAGCAGCTTCCGGGGGAACACTGAAGCTTTCTTT. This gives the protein CASSFRGNTEAFF.

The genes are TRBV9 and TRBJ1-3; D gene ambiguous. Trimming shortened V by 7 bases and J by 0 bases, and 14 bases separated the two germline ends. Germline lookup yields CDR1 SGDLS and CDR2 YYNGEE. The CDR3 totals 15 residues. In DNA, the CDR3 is TGTGCCAGCCCTTCCGGGGTAGGCTCTGGAAACACCATATATTTT. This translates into CASPSGVGSGNTIYF.

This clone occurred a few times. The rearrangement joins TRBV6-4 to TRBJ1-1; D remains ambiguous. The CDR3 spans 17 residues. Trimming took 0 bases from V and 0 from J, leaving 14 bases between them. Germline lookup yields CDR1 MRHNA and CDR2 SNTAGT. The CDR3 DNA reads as TGTGCCAGCAGTGACTCGCGGCCGGACTTCATGAACACTGAAGCTTTCTTT. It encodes CASSDSRPDFMNTEAFF.

The chain's CDR3 is CASSYTTGGADTQYF. The DNA for the CDR3 is TGTGCCAGCAGTTATACGACAGGGGGCGCAGATACGCAGTATTTT. The chain is built from TRBV6-6 and TRBJ2-3; TRBD1 matches 10 bases. V was clipped by 3 bases and J by 4 bases; unmatched bases: 4. Germline V lookup: CDR1 MNHNY, CDR2 SVGAGI (reference sequence). This CDR3 comprises 15 residues.

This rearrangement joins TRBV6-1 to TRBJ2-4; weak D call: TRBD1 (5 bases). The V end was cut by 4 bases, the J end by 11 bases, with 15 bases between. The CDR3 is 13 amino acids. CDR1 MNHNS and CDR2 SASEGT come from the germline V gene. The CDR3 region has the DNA TGTGCCAGCAGTGTTTGGGGCGCCTCGTTTCAGTACTTC. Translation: CASSVWGASFQYF.

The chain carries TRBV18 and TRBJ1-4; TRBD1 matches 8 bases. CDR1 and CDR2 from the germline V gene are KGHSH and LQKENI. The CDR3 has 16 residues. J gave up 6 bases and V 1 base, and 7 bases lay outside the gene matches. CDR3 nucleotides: TGTGCCAGCTCACCACTTGACAGGGGCGTTGATGAAAAACTGTTTTTT. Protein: CASSPLDRGVDEKLFF. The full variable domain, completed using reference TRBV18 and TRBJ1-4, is NAGVMQNPRHLVRRRGQEARLRCSPMKGHSHVYWYRQLPEEGLKFMVYLQKENIIDESGMPKERFSAEFPKEGPSILRIQQVVRGDSAAYFCASSPLDRGVDEKLFFGSGTQLSVL.

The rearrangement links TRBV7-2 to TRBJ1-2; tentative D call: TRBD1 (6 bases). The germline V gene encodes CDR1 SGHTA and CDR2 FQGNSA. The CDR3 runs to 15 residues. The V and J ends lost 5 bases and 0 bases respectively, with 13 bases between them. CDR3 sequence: CASSPGTLPNYGYTF. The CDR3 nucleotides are TGTGCCAGCAGCCCAGGGACACTCCCTAACTATGGCTACACCTTC.

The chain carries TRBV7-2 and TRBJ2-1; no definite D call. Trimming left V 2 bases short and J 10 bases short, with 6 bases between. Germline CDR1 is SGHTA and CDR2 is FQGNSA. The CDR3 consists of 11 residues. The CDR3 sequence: CASSLQNEQFF. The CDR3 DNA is TGTGCCAGCAGCTTACAGAACGAGCAGTTCTTC.

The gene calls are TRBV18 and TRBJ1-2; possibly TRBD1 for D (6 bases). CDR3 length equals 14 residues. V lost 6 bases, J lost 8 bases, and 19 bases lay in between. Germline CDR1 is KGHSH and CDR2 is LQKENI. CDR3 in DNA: TGTGCCAGCTCCCCCGGGGGGGGCGCTGGAGGCTACACCTTC. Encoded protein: CASSPGGGAGGYTF.

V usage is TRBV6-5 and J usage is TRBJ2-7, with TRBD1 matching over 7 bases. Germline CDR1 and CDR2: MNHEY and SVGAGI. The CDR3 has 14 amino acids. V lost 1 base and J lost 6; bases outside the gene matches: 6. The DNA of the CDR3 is TGTGCCAGCAGTTACTTGACAGGGATGGTCGAGCAGTACTTC. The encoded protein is CASSYLTGMVEQYF.

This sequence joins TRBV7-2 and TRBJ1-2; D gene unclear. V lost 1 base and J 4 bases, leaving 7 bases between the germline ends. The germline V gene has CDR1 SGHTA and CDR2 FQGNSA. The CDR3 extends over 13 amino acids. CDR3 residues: CASSLGVAYGYTF. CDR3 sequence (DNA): TGTGCCAGCAGCTTAGGGGTAGCCTATGGCTACACCTTC.